This entry lists 2 T cell receptor beta chains sequenced from one sample in a study of tumor and adjacent non-tumor tissue in lung cancer. The template was RNA from unsorted bulk tissue. TCRbeta libraries were built with three rounds of nested PCR, modified from ARM-PCR. TCRdb used MiXCR to reprocess the multiplex PCR reads, holding one entry per CDR3 protein. The table records roughly 140,000 distinct CDR3 sequences, roughly 66% of them present only once. Sequenced material: lung tumor tissue. The receptors derive from a man in his fifties or sixties with small cell lung cancer.

This clonotype was seen at least ten times. The chain recombines TRBV4-1 with TRBJ1-2; tentative D call: TRBD1 (5 bases). This CDR3 has 15 amino acids. CDR1 is MGHRA and CDR2 is YSYEKL in the germline V gene. The V end was cut by 0 bases, the J end by 7 bases, with 15 bases between. The CDR3 region is CASSQEPTEVSGYTF. As DNA, the CDR3 is TGCGCCAGCAGCCAAGAGCCGACAGAGGTTAGTGGCTACACCTTC.

This clonotype was counted between two and nine times. The chain has TRBV5-6 and TRBJ1-2; D is unresolved. The CDR3 has 12 residues. The V gene's germline CDR1 is SGHDT and CDR2 YYEEEE. V was pared by 3 bases and J by 4 bases, with 7 bases between. CDR3 loop: CASSYSIYGYTF. The CDR3 DNA sequence: TGTGCCAGCAGCTATAGTATCTATGGCTACACCTTC.